This record covers a single T cell receptor beta chain. Study processing details: Estimation of nucleated cell counts relied on the amplification of reference gene primers. Produced via immunoSEQ multiplex PCR; TCRdb's table is partial and in-frame only. V and J calls and clone size are copied from that table; D and trimming were computed from the DNA. The profile shows some 120,000 clones, 70% to 75% of them singletons. This record belongs to a study of blood T cell repertoires in COVID-19. CDR1 is MNHEY, CDR2 SVGAGI, per germline. The junction had 10 bases not matched to a gene; V was cut back by 10 bases and J by 4 bases. The CDR3 sequence is 14 residues long.

Sequencing input: peripheral blood. The receptor was derived from a man in his 60s with acute or convalescent COVID-19. V gene TRBV6-5 combines with J gene TRBJ1-1; 9 bases line up with TRBD1. CDR3 amino acids: CATSRDREGTEAFF. Here the CDR3 DNA reads TGTGCCACCTCCCGGGACAGGGAGGGCACTGAAGCTTTCTTT.